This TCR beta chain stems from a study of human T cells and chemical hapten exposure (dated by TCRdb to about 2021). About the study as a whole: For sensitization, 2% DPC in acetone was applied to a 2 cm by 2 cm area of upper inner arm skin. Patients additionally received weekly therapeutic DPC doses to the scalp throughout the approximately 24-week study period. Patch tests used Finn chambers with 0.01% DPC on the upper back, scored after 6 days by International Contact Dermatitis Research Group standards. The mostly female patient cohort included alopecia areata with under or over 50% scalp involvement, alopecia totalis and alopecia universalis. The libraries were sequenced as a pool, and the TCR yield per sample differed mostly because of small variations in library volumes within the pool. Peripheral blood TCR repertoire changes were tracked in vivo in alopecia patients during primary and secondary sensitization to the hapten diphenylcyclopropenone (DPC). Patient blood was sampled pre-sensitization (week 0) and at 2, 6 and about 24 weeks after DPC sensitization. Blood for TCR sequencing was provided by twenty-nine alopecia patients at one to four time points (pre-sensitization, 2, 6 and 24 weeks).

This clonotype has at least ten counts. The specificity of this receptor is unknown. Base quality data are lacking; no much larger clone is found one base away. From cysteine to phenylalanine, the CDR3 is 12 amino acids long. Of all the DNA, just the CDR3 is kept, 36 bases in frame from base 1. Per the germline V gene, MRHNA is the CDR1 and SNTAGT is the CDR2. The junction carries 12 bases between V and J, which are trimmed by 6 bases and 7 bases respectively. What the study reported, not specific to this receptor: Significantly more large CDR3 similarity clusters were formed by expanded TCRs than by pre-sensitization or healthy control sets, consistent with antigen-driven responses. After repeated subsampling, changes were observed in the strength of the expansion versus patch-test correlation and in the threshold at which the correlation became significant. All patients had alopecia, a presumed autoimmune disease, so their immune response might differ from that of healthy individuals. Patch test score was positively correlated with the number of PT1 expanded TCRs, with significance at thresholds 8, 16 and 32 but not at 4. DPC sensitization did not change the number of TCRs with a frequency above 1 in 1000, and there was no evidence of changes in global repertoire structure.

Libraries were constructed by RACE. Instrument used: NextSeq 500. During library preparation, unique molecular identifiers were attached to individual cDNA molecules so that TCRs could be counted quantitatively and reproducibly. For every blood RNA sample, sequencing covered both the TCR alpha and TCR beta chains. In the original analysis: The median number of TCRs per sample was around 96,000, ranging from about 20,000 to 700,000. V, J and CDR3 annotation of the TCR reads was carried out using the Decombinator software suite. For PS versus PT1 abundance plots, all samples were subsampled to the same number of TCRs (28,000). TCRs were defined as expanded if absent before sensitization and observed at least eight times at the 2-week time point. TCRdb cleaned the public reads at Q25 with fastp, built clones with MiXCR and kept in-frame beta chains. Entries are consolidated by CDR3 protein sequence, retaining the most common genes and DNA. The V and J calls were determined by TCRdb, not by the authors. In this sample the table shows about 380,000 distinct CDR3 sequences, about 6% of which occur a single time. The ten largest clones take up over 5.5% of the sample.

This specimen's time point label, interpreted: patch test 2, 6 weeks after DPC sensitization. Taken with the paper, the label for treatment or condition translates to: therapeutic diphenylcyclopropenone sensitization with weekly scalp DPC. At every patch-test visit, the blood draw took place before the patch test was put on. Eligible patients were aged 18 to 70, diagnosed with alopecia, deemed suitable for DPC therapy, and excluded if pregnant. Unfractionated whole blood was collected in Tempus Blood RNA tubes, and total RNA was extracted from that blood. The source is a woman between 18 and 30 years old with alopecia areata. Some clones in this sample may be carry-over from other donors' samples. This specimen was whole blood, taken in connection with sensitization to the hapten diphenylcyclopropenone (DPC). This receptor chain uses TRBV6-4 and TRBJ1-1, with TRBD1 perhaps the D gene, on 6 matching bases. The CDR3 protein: CASSCRTDEAFF. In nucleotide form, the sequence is TGTGCCAGCAGCTGCAGGACAGATGAAGCTTTCTTT.